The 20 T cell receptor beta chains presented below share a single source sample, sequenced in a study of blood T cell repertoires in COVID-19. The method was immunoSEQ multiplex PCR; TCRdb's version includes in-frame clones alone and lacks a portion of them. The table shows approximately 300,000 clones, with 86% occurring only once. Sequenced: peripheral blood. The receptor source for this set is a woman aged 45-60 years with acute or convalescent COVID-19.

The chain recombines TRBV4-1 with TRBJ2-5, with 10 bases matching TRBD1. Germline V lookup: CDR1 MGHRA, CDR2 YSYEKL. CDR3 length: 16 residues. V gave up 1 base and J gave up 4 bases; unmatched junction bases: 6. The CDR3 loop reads CASSQASRTGGETQYF. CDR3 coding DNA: TGCGCCAGCAGCCAAGCCTCCCGGACAGGGGGAGAGACCCAGTACTTC.

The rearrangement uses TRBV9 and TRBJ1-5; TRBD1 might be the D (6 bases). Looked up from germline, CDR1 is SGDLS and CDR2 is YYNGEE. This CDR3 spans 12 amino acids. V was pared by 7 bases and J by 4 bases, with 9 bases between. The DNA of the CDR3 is TGTGCCAGCGGGGGCGAGAATCAGCCCCAGCATTTT. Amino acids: CASGGENQPQHF.

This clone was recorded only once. The chain's CDR3 is CATSDLSGEDPSTDTQYF. CDR3 DNA: TGTGCCACCAGTGACCTTAGCGGGGAGGATCCAAGCACAGATACGCAGTATTTT. The chain uses TRBV24-1 and TRBJ2-3; 8 bases align to TRBD2. The length of the CDR3 is 18 residues. V trimming: 4 bases; J trimming: 0 bases; junction bases outside the gene matches: 11. Germline assignment: CDR1 KGHDR and CDR2 SFDVKD.

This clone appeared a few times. The CDR3 spells CASSRFRNSPLHF. CDR3 nucleotide sequence: TGCGCCAGTTCCAGGTTTAGGAATTCACCCCTCCACTTT. The gene calls are TRBV4-1 and TRBJ1-6; unclear D gene. The CDR3 has 13 amino acids. Germline CDR1 and CDR2: MGHRA and YSYEKL. Trimming left V 9 bases short and J 7 bases short, with 13 bases between.

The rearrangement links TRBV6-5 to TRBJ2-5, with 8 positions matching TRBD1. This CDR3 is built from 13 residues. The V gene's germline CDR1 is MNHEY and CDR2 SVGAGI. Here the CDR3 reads CAGGTGVQETQYF. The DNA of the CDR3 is TGTGCGGGTGGGACAGGCGTTCAAGAGACCCAGTACTTC.

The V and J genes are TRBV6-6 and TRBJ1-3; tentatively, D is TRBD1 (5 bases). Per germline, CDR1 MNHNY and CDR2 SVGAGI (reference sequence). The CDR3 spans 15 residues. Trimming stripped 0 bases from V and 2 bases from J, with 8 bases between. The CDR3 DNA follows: TGTGCCAGCAGTTACTCGGCGGGGGCTGGAAACACCATATATTTT. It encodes CASSYSAGAGNTIYF.

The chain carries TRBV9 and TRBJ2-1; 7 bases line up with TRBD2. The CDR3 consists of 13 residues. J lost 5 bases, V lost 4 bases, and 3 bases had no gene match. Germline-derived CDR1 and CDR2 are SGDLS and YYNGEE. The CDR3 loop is CASSRRGDNEQFF. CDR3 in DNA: TGTGCCAGCAGCCGTCGGGGGGACAATGAGCAGTTCTTC.

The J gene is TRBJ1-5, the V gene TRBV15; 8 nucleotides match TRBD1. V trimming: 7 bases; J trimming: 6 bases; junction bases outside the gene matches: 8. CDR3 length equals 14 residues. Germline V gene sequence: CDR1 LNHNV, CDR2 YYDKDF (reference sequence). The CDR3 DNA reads TGTGCCACCAACGACGGACAGGGTAGTCAGCCCCAGCATTTT. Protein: CATNDGQGSQPQHF.

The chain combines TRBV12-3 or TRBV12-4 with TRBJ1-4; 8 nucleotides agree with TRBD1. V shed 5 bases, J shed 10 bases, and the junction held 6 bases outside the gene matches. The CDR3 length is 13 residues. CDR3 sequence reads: CASSTGQEGKLFF. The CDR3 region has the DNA TGTGCCAGCAGTACGGGACAGGAAGGAAAACTGTTTTTT.

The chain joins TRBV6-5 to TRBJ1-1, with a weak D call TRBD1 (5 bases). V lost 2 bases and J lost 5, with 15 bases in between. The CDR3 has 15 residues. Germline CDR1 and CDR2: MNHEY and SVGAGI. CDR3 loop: CASSYRGVGTTEAFF. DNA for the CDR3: TGTGCCAGCAGTTACCGGGGGGTGGGAACGACTGAAGCTTTCTTT.

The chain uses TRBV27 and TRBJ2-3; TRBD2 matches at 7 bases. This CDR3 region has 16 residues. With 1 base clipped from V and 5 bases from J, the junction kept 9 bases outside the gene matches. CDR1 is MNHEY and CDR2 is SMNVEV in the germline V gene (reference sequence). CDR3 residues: CASSLLVGGLRDTQYF. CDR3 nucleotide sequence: TGTGCCAGCAGTTTATTGGTGGGAGGGCTTAGAGATACGCAGTATTTT.

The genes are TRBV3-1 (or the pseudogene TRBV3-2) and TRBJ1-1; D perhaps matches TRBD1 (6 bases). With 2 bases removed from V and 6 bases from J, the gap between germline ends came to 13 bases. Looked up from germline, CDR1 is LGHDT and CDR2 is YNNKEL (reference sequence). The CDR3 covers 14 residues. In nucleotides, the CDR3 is TGTGCCAGCAGCCAACGGGGGGGCCCTCCTGAAGCTTTCTTT. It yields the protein CASSQRGGPPEAFF.

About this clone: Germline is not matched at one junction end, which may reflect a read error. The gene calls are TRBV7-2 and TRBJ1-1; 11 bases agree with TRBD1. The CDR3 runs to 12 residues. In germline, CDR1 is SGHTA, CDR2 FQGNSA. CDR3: CASSLAGTGGLF. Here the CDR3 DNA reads TGTGCCAGCAGCTTGGCCGGGACAGGGGGGCTCTTT.

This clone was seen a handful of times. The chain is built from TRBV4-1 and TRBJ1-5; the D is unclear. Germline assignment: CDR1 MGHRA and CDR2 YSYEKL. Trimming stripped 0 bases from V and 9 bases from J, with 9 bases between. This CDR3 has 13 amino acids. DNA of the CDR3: TGCGCCAGCAGCCAAGATACGGAGCTGCCCCAGCATTTT. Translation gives CASSQDTELPQHF.

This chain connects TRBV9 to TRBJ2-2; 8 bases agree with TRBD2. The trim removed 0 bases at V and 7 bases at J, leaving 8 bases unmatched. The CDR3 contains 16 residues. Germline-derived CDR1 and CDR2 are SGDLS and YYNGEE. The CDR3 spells CASSVEPAGVFGELFF. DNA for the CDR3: TGTGCCAGCAGCGTAGAACCAGCGGGAGTGTTCGGGGAGCTGTTTTTT.

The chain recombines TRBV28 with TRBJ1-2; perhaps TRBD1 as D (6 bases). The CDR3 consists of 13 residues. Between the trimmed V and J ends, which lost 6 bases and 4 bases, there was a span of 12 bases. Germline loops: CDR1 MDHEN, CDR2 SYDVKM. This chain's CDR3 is CASRPGDGYGYTF. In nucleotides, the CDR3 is TGTGCCAGCAGGCCAGGGGATGGCTATGGCTACACCTTC.

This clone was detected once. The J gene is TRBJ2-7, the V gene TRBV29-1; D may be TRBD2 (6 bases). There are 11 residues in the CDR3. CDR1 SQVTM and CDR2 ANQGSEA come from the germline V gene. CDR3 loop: CTSGEEYEQYF. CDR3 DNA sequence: TGCACCTCGGGGGAGGAGTACGAGCAGTACTTC.

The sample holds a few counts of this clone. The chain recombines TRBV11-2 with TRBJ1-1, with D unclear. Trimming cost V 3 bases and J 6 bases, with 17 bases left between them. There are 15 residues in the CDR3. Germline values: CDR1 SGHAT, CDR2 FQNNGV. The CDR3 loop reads CASSLRSGGSPEAFF. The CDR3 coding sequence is TGTGCCAGCAGCTTGCGGAGTGGAGGGTCCCCTGAAGCTTTCTTT.

CDR3 DNA: TGTGCCAGCAGCTTACCCGGCCGTCGGGTGGCCTACGAGCAGTACTTC. As protein: CASSLPGRRVAYEQYF. The rearrangement links TRBV11-2 to TRBJ2-7; D is uncertain. The CDR3 loop spans 16 amino acids. Trimming shortened V by 2 bases and J by 2 bases, and 16 bases separated the two germline ends. Germline CDR1 reads SGHAT; CDR2 reads FQNNGV.

The CDR3 DNA reads as TGTGCCACCAGTTCCACGATCGGACAGCTGAACACCGGGGAGCTGTTTTTT. Translating it yields CATSSTIGQLNTGELFF. This chain connects TRBV24-1 to TRBJ2-2; possibly TRBD1 for D (6 bases). From germline, CDR1 is KGHDR and CDR2 SFDVKD. The CDR3 extends over 17 amino acids. The ends were cut back, 6 bases at V and 1 base at J, with 17 bases in the middle.